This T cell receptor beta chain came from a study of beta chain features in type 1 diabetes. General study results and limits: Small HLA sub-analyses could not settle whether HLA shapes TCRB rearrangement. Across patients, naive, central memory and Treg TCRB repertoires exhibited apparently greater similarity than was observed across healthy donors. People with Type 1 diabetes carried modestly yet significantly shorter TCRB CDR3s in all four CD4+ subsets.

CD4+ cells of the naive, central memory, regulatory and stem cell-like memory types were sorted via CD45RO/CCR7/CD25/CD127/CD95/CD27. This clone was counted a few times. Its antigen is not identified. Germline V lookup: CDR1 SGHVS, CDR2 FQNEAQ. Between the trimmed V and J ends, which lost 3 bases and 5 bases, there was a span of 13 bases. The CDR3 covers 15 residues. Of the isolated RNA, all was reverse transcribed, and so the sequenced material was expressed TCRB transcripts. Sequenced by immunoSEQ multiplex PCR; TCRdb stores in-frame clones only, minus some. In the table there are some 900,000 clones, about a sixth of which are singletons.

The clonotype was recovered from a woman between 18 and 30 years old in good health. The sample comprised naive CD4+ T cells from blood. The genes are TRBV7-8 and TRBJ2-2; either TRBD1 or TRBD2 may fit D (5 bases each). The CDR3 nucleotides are TGTGCCAGCAGCTTTGGGACCCAGAAAACCGGGGAGCTGTTTTTT. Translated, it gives CASSFGTQKTGELFF. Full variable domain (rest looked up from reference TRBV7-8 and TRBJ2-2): GAGVSQSPRYKVAKRGQDVALRCDPISGHVSLFWYQQALGQGPEFLTYFQNEAQLDKSGLPSDRFFAERPEGSVSTLKIQRTQQEDSAVYLCASSFGTQKTGELFFGEGSRLTVL.